This TCR beta chain is drawn from a study of PD-L1 blockade in urothelial cancer. The overall study: Patients with male sex and bladder-origin urothelial cancer accounted for about 85% of the roughly 30 enrolled. Samples came from 3 weeks, at the second dose, and 6 weeks into treatment.

Study observations and caveats: At the 3-week point, tumor-associated blood clones expanded more in durable-benefit patients.

Clones were read by immunoSEQ multiplex PCR, and TCRdb kept only the in-frame ones, dropping some. The data hold about 86,000 clones, with about 83% observed a single time. Trimming removed 6 bases from V and 5 bases from J; junction bases left unmatched: 9. Germline V gene sequence: CDR1 SGHTS, CDR2 YDEGEE. The CDR3 loop spans 15 amino acids. As regards this clone: The antigen is not known.

Time point: pretreatment peripheral blood. Samples were collected from each patient before treatment and during treatment. Each patient gave between 1 and 8 of them in total. Sequences were derived from PBMCs, sampled around atezolizumab (anti-PD-L1) treatment. The TCR sequence derives from a man in his fifties or sixties with urothelial cancer. The chain is built from TRBV5-8 and TRBJ1-4; 8 bases fit TRBD1. CDR3 amino acids: CASMPQGAENEKLFF. CDR3 nucleotide sequence: TGTGCCAGCATGCCGCAGGGGGCAGAAAATGAAAAACTGTTTTTT. Full variable domain (missing parts from reference TRBV5-8 and TRBJ1-4): EAGVTQSPTHLIKTRGQQATLRCSPISGHTSVYWYQQALGLGLQFLLWYDEGEERNRGNFPPRFSGRQFPNYSSELNVNALELEDSALYLCASMPQGAENEKLFFGSGTQLSVL.